Listed here are 20 T cell receptor beta chains from one sample, sequenced in a study of blood T cell repertoires in COVID-19 (dated by TCRdb to the early 2020s). The library was generated by the immunoSEQ multiplex PCR assay. TCRdb carries this immuneACCESS record with in-frame sequences only. Its versions omit some clonotypes, under half of them owing to an unresolved V gene in the studies checked, with the rest unexplained. This sample has roughly 190,000 clones in its table, and roughly 84% of those were observed once. The top ten clonotypes cover 3% to 3.5% of the sample. The sequencing input was PBMCs or T cells enriched from blood (not recorded which). These receptors were collected from a woman in her 30s who had been exposed to COVID-19.

This sequence joins TRBV3-1 (or the pseudogene TRBV3-2) and TRBJ1-1; 10 bases agree with TRBD1. The CDR3 contains 14 residues. With V trimmed by 6 bases and J by 4 bases, 5 bases remained unmatched. Germline values: CDR1 LGHDT, CDR2 YNNKEL (reference sequence). The CDR3 DNA sequence: TGTGCCAGCAGAAGACAGGGGGCGGTCACTGAAGCTTTCTTT. Amino acid sequence: CASRRQGAVTEAFF.

The rearrangement links TRBV30 to TRBJ1-1; D remains unclear. Germline CDR1 GTSNPN, CDR2 SVGIG (reference sequence). There are 12 residues in the CDR3. V was trimmed by 0 bases and J by 11 bases, leaving 13 bases between them. CDR3 coding DNA: TGTGCCTGGAGTGTACGAGGGAATGGGGCTTTCTTT. Its protein product is CAWSVRGNGAFF.

The V gene is TRBV6-5, the J gene TRBJ1-1, with unresolved D. The CDR3 totals 14 residues. Germline V CDR1 and CDR2: MNHEY, SVGAGI. V was shortened by 2 bases and J by 2 bases, with 9 bases between the two germline ends. CDR3 coding DNA: TGTGCCAGCAGTTACAGGGAGGGTAACACTGAAGCTTTCTTT. This encodes CASSYREGNTEAFF.

The chain is built from TRBV7-3 and TRBJ2-7, with a possible D match to TRBD2 (6 bases). The germline V gene encodes CDR1 SGHTA and CDR2 FQGTGA. V lost 2 bases to trimming and J lost 1 base, with 12 bases between them. The CDR3 totals 15 residues. The CDR3 sequence: CASSLSSGESYEQYF. Here the CDR3 DNA reads TGTGCCAGCAGCTTATCCTCGGGGGAATCCTACGAGCAGTACTTC.

The gene calls are TRBV27 and TRBJ1-2; D unclear. Between the trimmed V and J ends, which lost 5 bases and 3 bases, there was a span of 10 bases. The CDR3 is 13 residues long. Germline CDR1 and CDR2: MNHEY and SMNVEV (reference sequence). Written as DNA, the CDR3 is TGTGCCAGCAGTCCCGGGTCCTACTATGGCTACACCTTC. Its protein product is CASSPGSYYGYTF.

V is TRBV5-6 and J is TRBJ2-2; 10 bases match TRBD1. J lost 6 bases, V lost 5 bases, and 4 bases had no gene match. Germline values: CDR1 SGHDT, CDR2 YYEEEE. The CDR3 runs 14 residues. This chain's CDR3 is CASRQTGGPGELFF. Here the CDR3 DNA reads TGTGCCAGCAGACAGACAGGGGGCCCCGGGGAGCTGTTTTTT.

A single count supports this clone. The chain uses TRBV18 and TRBJ1-1, with a possible D match to TRBD1 (6 bases). The CDR3 has 14 residues. Trimming removed 4 bases at V and 0 bases at J, with 9 bases between. Germline loops: CDR1 KGHSH, CDR2 LQKENI. The CDR3: CASSLRGMNTEAFF. The CDR3 DNA reads as TGTGCCAGCTCACTCAGGGGCATGAACACTGAAGCTTTCTTT.

This clone was found once. The chain uses TRBV5-1 and TRBJ1-4; 7 bases line up with TRBD1. The CDR3 extends over 16 amino acids. The V gene end was trimmed by 5 bases and the J gene end by 5 bases; junction bases not matched to a gene: 12. Per the germline V gene, CDR1 is SGHRS and CDR2 is YFSETQ. CDR3 sequence reads: CASSFTPGQPNEKLFF. CDR3 nucleotide sequence: TGCGCCAGCAGTTTTACCCCGGGACAGCCGAATGAAAAACTGTTTTTT.

The V and J genes are TRBV4-1 and TRBJ2-1, with TRBD1 identical over 10 bases. The junction had 6 bases not matched to a gene; V was cut back by 6 bases and J by 1 base. The CDR3 covers 16 residues. Per the germline V gene, CDR1 is MGHRA and CDR2 is YSYEKL. This CDR3 reads CASRPTGGPSYNEQFF. CDR3 DNA sequence: TGCGCCAGCAGGCCGACAGGGGGCCCTTCCTACAATGAGCAGTTCTTC.

The genes are TRBV9 and TRBJ1-2, with 8 bases identical to TRBD1. There are 14 residues in the CDR3. Germline V gene lookup returns CDR1 SGDLS and CDR2 YYNGEE. V was clipped by 3 bases and J by 5 bases; unmatched bases: 6. CDR3 DNA sequence: TGTGCCAGCAGCGACGGACAGGGCGCGTATGGCTACACCTTC. Residues: CASSDGQGAYGYTF.

This sequence joins TRBV15 and TRBJ1-2, with D possibly matching TRBD1 (6 bases). Looked up from germline, CDR1 is LNHNV and CDR2 is YYDKDF (reference sequence). Trimming took off 0 bases at V and 3 bases at J, with 8 bases between the two ends. The CDR3 loop spans 14 amino acids. As DNA, the CDR3 is TGTGCCACCAGCAGAGAACAGGGCCACTATGGCTACACCTTC. Its protein is CATSREQGHYGYTF.

The rearrangement uses TRBV9 and TRBJ1-3; D is perhaps TRBD1 (5 bases). The V end was cut by 2 bases, the J end by 0 bases, with 15 bases between. The CDR3 sequence is 17 residues long. Germline-derived CDR1 and CDR2 are SGDLS and YYNGEE. In DNA, the CDR3 is TGTGCCAGCAGCGTCGAGGTCTCGGGGGACTCTGGAAACACCATATATTTT. Translating it yields CASSVEVSGDSGNTIYF. Filled out from reference TRBV9 and TRBJ1-3, the complete variable domain reads DSGVTQTPKHLITATGQRVTLRCSPRSGDLSVYWYQQSLDQGLQFLIQYYNGEERAKGNILERFSAQQFPDLHSELNLSSLELGDSALYFCASSVEVSGDSGNTIYFGEGSWLTVV.

The chain couples TRBV5-1 to TRBJ1-4; D is unresolved. Trimming left V 4 bases short and J 4 bases short, with 14 bases between. The CDR3 sequence is 15 residues long. Germline assignment: CDR1 SGHRS and CDR2 YFSETQ. As DNA, the CDR3 is TGCGCCAGCAGCCCTCAAGGCGGGGTTAATGAAAAACTGTTTTTT. Its translation is CASSPQGGVNEKLFF. The whole variable domain, filled in from reference TRBV5-1 and TRBJ1-4, reads KAGVTQTPRYLIKTRGQQVTLSCSPISGHRSVSWYQQTPGQGLQFLFEYFSETQRNKGNFPGRFSGRQFSNSRSEMNVSTLELGDSALYLCASSPQGGVNEKLFFGSGTQLSVL.

The DNA of the CDR3 is TGTGCCAGCGAGGGACAGGGGGGCAATGAGCAGTTCTTC. The encoded protein is CASEGQGGNEQFF. This chain connects TRBV25-1 to TRBJ2-1; TRBD1 agrees at 11 bases. The CDR3 is 13 residues long. Germline V gives CDR1 MGHDK, CDR2 SYGVNS. J lost 6 bases, V lost 8 bases, and 3 bases had no gene match.

DNA for the CDR3: TGTGCCAGCAGTGACCCCCCCCCTCCCTCCTACGAGCAGTACTTC. Amino acids: CASSDPPPPSYEQYF. The chain couples TRBV2 to TRBJ2-7; D not resolved. There are 15 residues in the CDR3. Germline V gene data show CDR1 as SNHLY and CDR2 as FYNNEI. The V end was cut by 3 bases, the J end by 0 bases, with 12 bases between.

The CDR3, as DNA: TGTGCCAGCAGCTTGGCCTCCAGGGGGCCATACGAGCAGTACTTC. Translation: CASSLASRGPYEQYF. The rearrangement uses TRBV5-4 and TRBJ2-7; 8 positions agree with TRBD1. The CDR3 contains 15 residues. CDR1 is SGHNT, CDR2 YYREEE, per germline (reference sequence). The junction had 6 bases not matched to a gene; V was cut back by 0 bases and J by 4 bases.

V and J are TRBV2 and TRBJ1-6; D gene ambiguous. Germline loops: CDR1 SNHLY, CDR2 FYNNEI. V was pared by 2 bases and J by 9 bases, with 8 bases between. This CDR3 region has 13 residues. CDR3 residues: CASSEQTGSPLHF. CDR3 in DNA: TGTGCCAGCAGTGAACAGACGGGTTCACCCCTCCACTTT.

This chain joins TRBV6-4 and TRBJ1-6, with 8 nucleotides matching TRBD1. The CDR3 extends over 15 amino acids. Per germline, CDR1 MRHNA and CDR2 SNTAGT. V gave up 5 bases and J gave up 8 bases; unmatched junction bases: 8. As DNA, the CDR3 is TGTGCCAGCAGTCGAACCGGGACAGGCGATTCACCCCTCCACTTT. Residues: CASSRTGTGDSPLHF.

The chain joins TRBV2 to TRBJ2-2; possibly TRBD2 for D (6 bases). The CDR3 consists of 11 residues. The V gene's germline CDR1 is SNHLY and CDR2 FYNNEI. V was cut by 8 bases and J by 5 bases, with 6 bases left in between. This CDR3 reads CASRGTGELFF. Here the CDR3 DNA reads TGTGCCAGCCGGGGGACCGGGGAGCTGTTTTTT.

The V gene is TRBV9, the J gene TRBJ2-1, with TRBD2 matching over 10 bases. Germline trimming cut 5 bases from V and 6 bases from J; bases unmatched to any gene: 11. This CDR3 has 16 amino acids. CDR1 SGDLS and CDR2 YYNGEE come from the germline V gene. CDR3 amino acids: CASSELSGGAFNEQFF. The CDR3, as DNA: TGTGCCAGCAGTGAACTAAGCGGGGGGGCCTTCAATGAGCAGTTCTTC.